Shown below are 3 T cell receptor beta chains from a single sample sequenced in a study of shared clonotypes between healthy human individuals. Profiled with immunoSEQ multiplex PCR; TCRdb holds only in-frame clones, not every one. The repertoire holds millions of clones, with 90% to 95% as singletons. The sample consisted of naive CD4+ T cells sorted from blood. Sample subset: CD45RA+ positively selected. The receptor source for this set is a man younger than 35 in good health.

The chain links TRBV5-4 to TRBJ1-4; TRBD1 agrees at 8 bases. The germline CDR1 and CDR2 sequences are SGHNT and YYREEE (reference sequence). The CDR3 covers 14 residues. Germline trimming cut 3 bases from V and 8 bases from J; bases unmatched to any gene: 6. The CDR3 protein is CASSSDREGEKLFF. The CDR3 bases are TGTGCCAGCAGCTCGGACAGGGAGGGGGAAAAACTGTTTTTT.

With regard to this clone: Its ends do not fully match the called genes, so a read error is possible. J is TRBJ2-2 and V is TRBV7-7, with D uncertain. Germline values: CDR1 SSHAT, CDR2 FNYEAQ (reference sequence). The CDR3 spans 14 residues. The CDR3 DNA reads TGTGCTAGCAGCTTAACAAGGGACACCGGGGAGCTGTTTTTT. Translation gives CASSLTRDTGELFF.

In its sample, this clone was seen once. The gene calls are TRBV2 and TRBJ2-5; D perhaps matches TRBD1 (5 bases). Trimming left V 7 bases short and J 5 bases short, with 14 bases between. CDR3 length equals 13 residues. In germline, CDR1 is SNHLY, CDR2 FYNNEI. The CDR3 sequence is CASTWTLGETQYF. CDR3 sequence (DNA): TGTGCCAGCACCTGGACACTGGGGGAGACCCAGTACTTC.